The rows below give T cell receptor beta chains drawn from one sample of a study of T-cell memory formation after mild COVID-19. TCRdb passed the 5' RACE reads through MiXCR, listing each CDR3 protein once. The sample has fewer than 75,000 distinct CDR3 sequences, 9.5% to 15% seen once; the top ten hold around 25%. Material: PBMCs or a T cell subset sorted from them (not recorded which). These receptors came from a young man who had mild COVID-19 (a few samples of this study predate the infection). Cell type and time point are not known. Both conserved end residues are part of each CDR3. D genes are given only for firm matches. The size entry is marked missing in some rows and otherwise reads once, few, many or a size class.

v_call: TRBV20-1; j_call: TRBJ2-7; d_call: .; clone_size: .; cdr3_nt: TGCAGTGCCCAAACCCATGGCGAGCAGTACTTC; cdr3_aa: CSAQTHGEQYF
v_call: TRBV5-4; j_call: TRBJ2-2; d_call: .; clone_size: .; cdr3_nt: TGTGCAAGCAGCTTGGCGGCAGGGGAGTTCGGGGAGCTGTTTTTT; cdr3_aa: CASSLAAGEFGELFF
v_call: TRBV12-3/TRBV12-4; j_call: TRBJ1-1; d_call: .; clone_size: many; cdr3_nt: TGTGCCAGCAGCACCCTGGACGGGACGGCTTTCTTT; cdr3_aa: CASSTLDGTAFF
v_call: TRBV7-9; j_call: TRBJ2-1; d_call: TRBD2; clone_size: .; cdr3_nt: TGTGCCAGCAGCTTATCCGGGACTACCAATGAGCAGTTCTTC; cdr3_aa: CASSLSGTTNEQFF
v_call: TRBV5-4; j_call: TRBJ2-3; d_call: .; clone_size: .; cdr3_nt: TGTGCCAGCAGCTTGGCGGGATCGTTCTCTAGCACAGATACGCAGTATTTT; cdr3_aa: CASSLAGSFSSTDTQYF
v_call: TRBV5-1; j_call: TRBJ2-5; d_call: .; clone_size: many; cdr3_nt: TGCGCCAGCAGCAGCCCCAGGGCGGCTCAAGAGACCCAGTACTTC; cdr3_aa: CASSSPRAAQETQYF
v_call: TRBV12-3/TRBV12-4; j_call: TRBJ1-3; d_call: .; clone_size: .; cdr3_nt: TGTGCCAGCAGTTTATACGGGGACACCATATATTTT; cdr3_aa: CASSLYGDTIYF
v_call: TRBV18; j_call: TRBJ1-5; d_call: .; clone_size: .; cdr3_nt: TGTGCCAGCTCCACCGCTGGACACCACAATCAGCCCCAGCATTTT; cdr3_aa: CASSTAGHHNQPQHF
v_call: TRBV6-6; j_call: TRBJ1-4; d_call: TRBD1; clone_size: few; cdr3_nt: TGTGCCAGCAGTTCTGACAGGGTGGGGGAAAAACTGTTTTTT; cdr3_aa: CASSSDRVGEKLFF
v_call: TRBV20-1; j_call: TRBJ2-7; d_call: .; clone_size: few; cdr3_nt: TGCAGTGCGCTACGGCAGGTGAGCTACGAGCAGTACTTC; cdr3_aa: CSALRQVSYEQYF